This T cell receptor (beta chain) appears in the sequencing data of a study of regulatory T cells in long-lasting Graves disease. Time point described: newly diagnosed GD, antithyroid drugs for less than 3 months. There was RNA extracted from PBMCs, and the TCR library was made from it. HTBI primers from iRepertoire and Arm-PCR of CDR3 regions yielded the TCR beta libraries. TCRdb re-analysed the multiplex PCR reads in MiXCR, keeping a single row per CDR3 protein. The repertoire holds some 450,000 distinct CDR3 sequences, with about 17% as singletons. About this clonotype: Antigen: not known.

Whole-study results and caveats: Persistent disease preferred TRBV28, TRBJ1-2 and TRBJ2-5; new disease, TRBV20-1 and TRBJ2-1.

V shed 0 bases and J shed 3 bases, with 12 bases lying between them. Germline-derived CDR1 and CDR2 are SQVTM and ANQGSEA. CDR3 length: 15 amino acids. These same data were also listed under a study on T cells in Graves' hyperthyroidism and ophthalmopathy.

The source material was peripheral blood mononuclear cells (PBMCs), sampled at new diagnosis, from a patient treated with antithyroid drugs. The chain recombines TRBV29-1 with TRBJ1-3; D is possibly TRBD1 (6 bases). This receptor was taken from a woman younger than 45 with Graves disease. The CDR3 loop is CSVEDISGDGNTIYF. The CDR3, as DNA: TGCAGCGTTGAAGATATCTCAGGGGATGGAAACACCATATATTTT.